This TCR beta chain comes out of a study of blood T cell repertoires in COVID-19. The table came from immunoSEQ multiplex PCR; TCRdb's copy has only in-frame clones and leaves some out. Of more than 40,000 clones detected, 85% to 90% appear once; the ten largest clones hold around a sixth. This clone was seen only once. This receptor was taken from a human donor in a cohort sampled during active COVID-19. The specimen was peripheral blood.

The CDR3 protein is CASSLGGGGVNEQYF. CDR3 sequence (DNA): TGTGCCAGCAGCTTAGGTGGGGGGGGCGTAAACGAGCAGTACTTC. J is TRBJ2-7 and V is TRBV7-6, with D perhaps TRBD2 (7 bases). This CDR3 is built from 15 residues. The V end was cut by 1 base, the J end by 5 bases, with 15 bases between. Germline CDR1 SGHVS, CDR2 FNYEAQ.